This T cell receptor (beta chain) was documented in a study of early T cells in non-severe SARS-CoV-2 infection. Study as a whole: Unsorted whole blood bulk RNA was sequenced, with unpaired chains.

Individually, cDNA molecules had unique molecular identifiers attached to them. MiXCR was run by TCRdb on the 5' RACE reads, yielding one entry per CDR3 protein. The sample contains about 110,000 distinct CDR3 sequences, over 10% of which appear only once. Whole-study findings and limits: Clonotype matching in VDJdb favored anti-spike CD8 responses and did not capture private and CD4 specificities.

This clonotype was found many times. The antigen is undetermined. This CDR3 spans 15 amino acids. The germline CDR1 and CDR2 sequences are LGHNT and FRNRAP. Trimming cost V 1 base and J 9 bases, with 16 bases left between them. The genes are TRBV12-5 and TRBJ1-5; D is possibly TRBD1 (5 bases). This sequence was found in an adult who was a healthcare worker with PCR-confirmed SARS-CoV-2 infection or an uninfected control (not recorded which). The sequenced sample consisted of whole blood. This chain's CDR3 is CASGLGDQRRMPQHF. CDR3 coding DNA: TGTGCTAGTGGTTTGGGGGACCAGAGAAGGATGCCCCAGCATTTT.